The sequence of this T cell receptor beta chain was determined in a study of cytomegalovirus exposure and HLA in healthy donors. Findings and caveats of the study: The authors considered a cluster of highly shared sequence variants likely to be a sequencing artifact. Productive status was seen about 90% or about 30% of the time for most TCR beta V segments in an earlier analysis.

V shed 3 bases, J shed 3 bases, and the junction held 8 bases outside the gene matches. The germline CDR1 and CDR2 sequences are SGDLS and YYNGEE. The CDR3 has 16 residues. The PCR had 60 Vbeta and 13 Jbeta primers. Some clones are missing from TCRdb's copy, which holds only in-frame ones; the method was immunoSEQ multiplex PCR. The sample lists around 200,000 clones, around 79% occurring once. Concerning this clone itself: As yet, its antigen is unknown.

Sequencing was performed on PBMCs. The TCR comes from a woman aged 18 to 35 in good health and CMV-seronegative. The chain links TRBV9 to TRBJ2-2; 7 positions agree with TRBD1. CDR3 nucleotides: TGTGCCAGCAGCGGCGAGGGGACAGACCACACCGGGGAGCTGTTTTTT. Its protein is CASSGEGTDHTGELFF.